This record looks at one TCR beta chain sequence and its context. The sample comes from a study of blood T cell repertoires in COVID-19. Study information: The analysed material was cDNA or gDNA that came from T cells, B-cell-depleted T cells, or PBMCs.

Trimming left V 0 bases short and J 6 bases short, with 2 bases between. The CDR3 runs 11 residues. Germline CDR1 and CDR2: SGHRS and YFSETQ. Original analysis: Estimated nucleated cell counts came from reference gene primer amplification. The data were produced by immunoSEQ multiplex PCR, yet TCRdb's version contains in-frame clones alone and is incomplete. V and J calls and clone size are given by that table; D and trimming were obtained from the DNA. The sample includes 100,000 to 150,000 clones, approximately 82% of them seen just once. The sample taken for sequencing was peripheral blood. The V gene is TRBV5-1, the J gene TRBJ2-3, with D hard to call. The receptor's source is a woman in her forties or fifties with acute or convalescent COVID-19. The CDR3 loop reads CASSLADTQYF. The CDR3 DNA follows: TGCGCCAGCAGCTTGGCGGATACGCAGTATTTT. Filled out from reference TRBV5-1 and TRBJ2-3, the complete variable domain reads KAGVTQTPRYLIKTRGQQVTLSCSPISGHRSVSWYQQTPGQGLQFLFEYFSETQRNKGNFPGRFSGRQFSNSRSEMNVSTLELGDSALYLCASSLADTQYFGPGTRLTVL.